The 19 T cell receptor beta chains below were found in one sample sequenced in a study of blood T cell repertoires in COVID-19. Sequencing was performed with immunoSEQ multiplex PCR; in TCRdb, only in-frame clones are kept and a portion is missing. The sample lists about 200,000 clones; roughly four fifths were seen once. Sequenced input: peripheral blood. All receptors come from a woman in her thirties or forties with active or convalescent COVID-19.

The chain combines TRBV9 with TRBJ1-6; TRBD1 matches 10 bases. CDR3 length: 14 amino acids. V trimming: 4 bases; J trimming: 10 bases; junction bases outside the gene matches: 5. Looked up from germline, CDR1 is SGDLS and CDR2 is YYNGEE. In DNA, the CDR3 is TGTGCCAGCAGCTCGACAGGGGGCCAATCACCCCTCCACTTT. Its protein product is CASSSTGGQSPLHF.

V usage is TRBV5-1 and J usage is TRBJ2-2; 7 bases fit TRBD2. V lost 0 bases to trimming and J lost 3 bases; unmatched junction nucleotides: 8. Germline loops: CDR1 SGHRS, CDR2 YFSETQ. CDR3 length equals 17 residues. In DNA, the CDR3 is TGCGCCAGCAGCTTGGACTCCAAGGCGGGGGACACCGGGGAGCTGTTTTTT. It yields the protein CASSLDSKAGDTGELFF. Full variable domain (remainder filled in from reference TRBV5-1 and TRBJ2-2): KAGVTQTPRYLIKTRGQQVTLSCSPISGHRSVSWYQQTPGQGLQFLFEYFSETQRNKGNFPGRFSGRQFSNSRSEMNVSTLELGDSALYLCASSLDSKAGDTGELFFGEGSRLTVL.

The chain is built from TRBV5-1 and TRBJ1-4, with 9 bases lining up with TRBD1. CDR1 is SGHRS, CDR2 YFSETQ, per germline. Trimming removed 3 bases from V and 5 bases from J; junction bases left unmatched: 5. CDR3 length: 15 amino acids. DNA for the CDR3: TGCGCCAGCAGCTCAACCGGGACAGGGAATGAAAAACTGTTTTTT. Translated, it gives CASSSTGTGNEKLFF.

This clone was seen just once. The V gene is TRBV19, the J gene TRBJ2-1; a possible D gene is TRBD2 (5 bases). Between the trimmed V and J ends, which lost 2 bases and 4 bases, there was a span of 6 bases. From germline, CDR1 is LNHDA and CDR2 SQIVND (reference sequence). CDR3 length: 13 amino acids. CDR3 amino acids: CASSITGYNEQFF. The CDR3 bases are TGTGCCAGTAGTATAACGGGATACAATGAGCAGTTCTTC. The entire variable domain, with the rest obtained from reference TRBV19 and TRBJ2-1, is as follows: DGGITQSPKYLFRKEGQNVTLSCEQNLNHDAMYWYRQDPGQGLRLIYYSQIVNDFQKGDIAEGYSVSREKKESFPLTVTSAQKNPTAFYLCASSITGYNEQFFGPGTRLTVL.

V is TRBV14 and J is TRBJ2-3; D call uncertain. CDR1 SGHDN and CDR2 FVKESK come from the germline V gene. The CDR3 covers 16 residues. Trimming took off 1 base at V and 2 bases at J, with 13 bases between the two ends. This CDR3 is CASSQGALPFTDTQYF. The CDR3, as DNA: TGTGCCAGCAGCCAAGGGGCACTCCCGTTCACAGATACGCAGTATTTT.

The chain combines TRBV24-1 with TRBJ2-3; 12 nucleotides align to TRBD1. The CDR3 consists of 17 residues. Germline CDR1 reads KGHDR; CDR2 reads SFDVKD. J gave up 6 bases and V 0 bases, and 6 bases lay outside the gene matches. The CDR3 DNA follows: TGTGCCACCAGTGATTTGCCGGGACAGGGGGCTGGGGATACGCAGTATTTT. Amino acids: CATSDLPGQGAGDTQYF.

The gene calls are TRBV5-6 and TRBJ2-5; 11 nucleotides match TRBD1. The V gene's germline CDR1 is SGHDT and CDR2 YYEEEE. J was trimmed by 1 base and V by 3 bases; bases with no gene match: 2. This CDR3 contains 15 residues. CDR3 in amino acids: CASSSGQGVQETQYF. CDR3 nucleotide sequence: TGTGCCAGCAGCTCGGGACAGGGGGTCCAAGAGACCCAGTACTTC.

This clone was seen once. The chain links TRBV7-9 to TRBJ2-5; D uncertain. This CDR3 contains 16 residues. V gave up 1 base and J gave up 5 bases, with 17 bases separating them. CDR1 is SEHNR, CDR2 FQNEAQ, per germline (reference sequence). CDR3 region: CASSLEPHAHQETQYF. For the CDR3, the DNA is TGTGCCAGCAGCTTAGAACCACACGCTCATCAGGAGACCCAGTACTTC. The full variable domain, with the rest looked up from reference TRBV7-9 and TRBJ2-5, is DTGVSQNPRHKITKRGQNVTFRCDPISEHNRLYWYRQTLGQGPEFLTYFQNEAQLEKSRLLSDRFSAERPKGSFSTLEIQRTEQGDSAMYLCASSLEPHAHQETQYFGPGTRLLVL.

J is TRBJ1-5 and V is TRBV15; D uncertain. V shed 5 bases and J shed 0 bases, with 8 bases lying between them. Germline loops: CDR1 LNHNV, CDR2 YYDKDF (reference sequence). This CDR3 contains 14 residues. In DNA form, the CDR3 reads TGTGCCACCAGCTTCAGTTATAGCAATCAGCCCCAGCATTTT. Protein sequence: CATSFSYSNQPQHF. Complete variable domain (other parts from reference TRBV15 and TRBJ1-5): DAMVIQNPRYQVTQFGKPVTLSCSQTLNHNVMYWYQQKSSQAPKLLFHYYDKDFNNEADTPDNFQSRRPNTSFCFLDIRSPGLGDTAMYLCATSFSYSNQPQHFGDGTRLSIL.

The rearrangement links TRBV6-5 to TRBJ1-5, with 10 bases lining up with TRBD1. Germline CDR1 reads MNHEY; CDR2 reads SVGAGI. Unmatched junction bases numbered 2, after V lost 6 bases and J lost 0 bases. The CDR3 contains 15 residues. This CDR3 is CASRGTGVSNQPQHF. For the CDR3, the DNA is TGTGCCAGCAGGGGGACAGGGGTTAGCAATCAGCCCCAGCATTTT.

The chain combines TRBV4-1 with TRBJ1-3; no clear D gene. The CDR3 covers 14 residues. Deletions cut 4 bases from V and 5 bases from J, with 12 bases between. The germline V gene has CDR1 MGHRA and CDR2 YSYEKL. CDR3 sequence: CASSREAGRNTIYF. CDR3 nucleotide sequence: TGCGCCAGCAGCCGAGAAGCGGGGAGAAACACCATATATTTT.

This clone came up many times. The chain is built from TRBV18 and TRBJ2-3, with D hard to call. CDR3 length equals 14 residues. CDR1 KGHSH and CDR2 LQKENI come from the germline V gene. Trimming left V 3 bases short and J 2 bases short, with 9 bases between. This chain's CDR3 is CASSPSGLTDTQYF. In nucleotides, the CDR3 is TGTGCCAGCTCACCCAGTGGGCTCACAGATACGCAGTATTTT.

J is TRBJ1-5 and V is TRBV29-1; TRBD1 aligns across 7 bases. Germline loops: CDR1 SQVTM, CDR2 ANQGSEA. This CDR3 has 14 residues. Trimming removed 4 bases from V and 3 bases from J; junction bases left unmatched: 6. The CDR3 region has the DNA TGCAGCGTTGTTACAGGGGTACTCAATCAGCCCCAGCATTTT. Translating it yields CSVVTGVLNQPQHF. The whole variable domain, remainder taken from reference TRBV29-1 and TRBJ1-5, is SAVISQKPSRDICQRGTSLTIQCQVDSQVTMMFWYRQQPGQSLTLIATANQGSEATYESGFVIDKFPISRPNLTFSTLTVSNMSPEDSSIYLCSVVTGVLNQPQHFGDGTRLSIL.

The chain carries TRBV7-8 and TRBJ2-1; D gene ambiguous. The CDR3 runs to 14 residues. Germline values: CDR1 SGHVS, CDR2 FQNEAQ. The V and J ends lost 1 base and 14 bases respectively, with 18 bases between them. CDR3 region: CASSLEVRPRGKFF. CDR3 bases: TGTGCCAGCAGCTTAGAGGTCAGGCCCCGTGGAAAGTTCTTC.

This clone came up once. The V call is TRBV28, the J call TRBJ1-1; TRBD1 matches at 7 bases. From germline, CDR1 is MDHEN and CDR2 SYDVKM. V lost 4 bases to trimming and J lost 1 base; unmatched junction nucleotides: 9. The CDR3 has 16 amino acids. The CDR3 here is CASSSKDRIWNTEAFF. The CDR3 DNA follows: TGTGCCAGCAGTTCAAAGGACAGGATATGGAACACTGAAGCTTTCTTT. Combining the CDR3 with reference TRBV28 and TRBJ1-1 gives the whole variable domain DVKVTQSSRYLVKRTGEKVFLECVQDMDHENMFWYRQDPGLGLRLIYFSYDVKMKEKGDIPEGYSVSREKKERFSLILESASTNQTSMYLCASSSKDRIWNTEAFFGQGTRLTVV.

The chain recombines TRBV9 with TRBJ2-1, with 16 bases identical to TRBD2. Losses at the gene ends were 0 bases for V and 8 bases for J; bases not matched to a gene: 14. The germline CDR1 and CDR2 sequences are SGDLS and YYNGEE. The CDR3 contains 20 residues. Written as DNA, the CDR3 is TGTGCCAGCAGCGTAGAGCGGCCGGGACTAGCGGGGGGGCCTAGGGATGAGCAGTTCTTC. Protein product: CASSVERPGLAGGPRDEQFF.

The chain employs TRBV9 and TRBJ2-7, with TRBD2 matching 8 bases. With 0 bases clipped from V and 3 bases from J, the junction kept 8 bases outside the gene matches. This CDR3 contains 16 residues. The germline V gene encodes CDR1 SGDLS and CDR2 YYNGEE. CDR3 sequence: CASSVDSGTSGYEQYF. The DNA for the CDR3 is TGTGCCAGCAGCGTAGATAGCGGTACTAGCGGCTACGAGCAGTACTTC.

This chain links TRBV5-6 with TRBJ1-5; 9 positions match TRBD1. The CDR3 covers 14 residues. J gave up 9 bases and V 4 bases, and 8 bases lay outside the gene matches. Germline CDR1 and CDR2: SGHDT and YYEEEE. CDR3 protein: CASSGTGGKGPQHF. Here the CDR3 DNA reads TGTGCCAGCAGCGGAACAGGGGGCAAGGGGCCCCAGCATTTT.

This clone was detected only once. This chain connects TRBV6-5 to TRBJ1-5, with D possibly being TRBD1 (5 bases). The CDR3 is 12 amino acids. Germline V lookup: CDR1 MNHEY, CDR2 SVGAGI. Trimming removed 8 bases at V and 6 bases at J, with 11 bases between. For the CDR3, the DNA is TGTGCCAGCTGGCAGGGCACTCAGCCCCAGCATTTT. Its protein is CASWQGTQPQHF.